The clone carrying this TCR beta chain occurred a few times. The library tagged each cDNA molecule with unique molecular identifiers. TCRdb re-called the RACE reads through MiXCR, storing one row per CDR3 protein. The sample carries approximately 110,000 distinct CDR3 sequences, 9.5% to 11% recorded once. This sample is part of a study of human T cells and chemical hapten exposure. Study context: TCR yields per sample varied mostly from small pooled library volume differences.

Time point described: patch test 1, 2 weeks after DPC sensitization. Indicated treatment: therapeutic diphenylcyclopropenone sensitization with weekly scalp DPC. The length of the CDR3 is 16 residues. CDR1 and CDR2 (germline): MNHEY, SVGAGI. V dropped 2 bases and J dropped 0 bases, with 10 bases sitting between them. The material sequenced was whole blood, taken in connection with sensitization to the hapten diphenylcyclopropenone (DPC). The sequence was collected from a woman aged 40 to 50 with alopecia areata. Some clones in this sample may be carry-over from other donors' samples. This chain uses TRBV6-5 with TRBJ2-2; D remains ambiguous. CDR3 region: CASSYGPGANTGELFF. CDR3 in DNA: TGTGCCAGCAGTTACGGTCCAGGCGCGAACACCGGGGAGCTGTTTTTT.